This passage covers 23 T cell receptor beta chains from one sample sequenced in a study of T cells after posttransplantation cyclophosphamide. Using immunoSEQ multiplex PCR, the repertoire was profiled, and TCRdb retains in-frame clones only, with some absent. The sample holds fewer than 45,000 clones; just under 80% are singletons and the top ten take roughly 8.1%. Cyclophosphamide on days +3 and +4 followed busulfan-fludarabine conditioning and a marrow graft. The sample in question was CD4+ T cells sorted from blood, obtained approximately 1,900 days after a stem cell transplant with posttransplant cyclophosphamide. The receptors stem from a female patient between 40 and 50 years old who received an allogeneic stem cell transplant from a related donor, was CMV-positive, and had no GVHD. Some T cells may arise from the graft donor.

This chain links TRBV7-2 with TRBJ2-3; 8 bases align to TRBD1. This CDR3 spans 15 amino acids. After removal of 2 bases from V and 3 bases from J, the junction contained 4 bases not matched to a gene. Germline values: CDR1 SGHTA, CDR2 FQGNSA. This CDR3 reads CASSLWQGATDTQYF. CDR3 sequence (DNA): TGTGCCAGCAGCTTATGGCAGGGGGCAACAGATACGCAGTATTTT.

The chain couples TRBV4-1 to TRBJ1-1; 7 nucleotides match TRBD1. The length of the CDR3 is 18 residues. In germline, CDR1 is MGHRA, CDR2 YSYEKL. V lost 2 bases, J lost 9 bases, and 21 bases stayed unmatched. CDR3 nucleotides: TGCGCCAGCAGCCAAATCTCTCTAAGGACAGGAAAAGGGGAAAAAGCTTTCTTT. Its translation is CASSQISLRTGKGEKAFF.

This clone is labeled as medium-sized. The CDR3 nucleotides are TGTGCCAGTAGTGCAGGACAGGGCTACGAGCAGTACTTC. This codes for CASSAGQGYEQYF. The rearrangement uses TRBV19 and TRBJ2-7; TRBD1 matches at 8 bases. V was clipped by 5 bases and J by 3 bases; unmatched bases: 3. The CDR3 has 13 amino acids. Germline V gene sequence: CDR1 LNHDA, CDR2 SQIVND (reference sequence).

This chain uses TRBV7-8 with TRBJ1-5, with a possible D match to TRBD1 (5 bases). The CDR3 has 13 residues. V was cut by 5 bases and J by 7 bases, with 12 bases left in between. Looked up from germline, CDR1 is SGHVS and CDR2 is FQNEAQ. The CDR3 spells CASSLYRSQPQHF. The CDR3 DNA follows: TGTGCCAGCAGCCTCTACAGGAGCCAGCCCCAGCATTTT.

This rearrangement joins TRBV7-9 to TRBJ1-5; tentative D call: TRBD1 (5 bases). V lost 5 bases, J lost 5 bases, and 10 bases lay in between. CDR1 is SEHNR and CDR2 is FQNEAQ in the germline V gene (reference sequence). The CDR3 is 13 amino acids. The chain's CDR3 is CASSIRGDQPQHF. DNA for the CDR3: TGTGCCAGCAGCATCCGGGGGGATCAGCCCCAGCATTTT.

The genes are TRBV6-1 and TRBJ1-5; 8 bases match TRBD1. Germline assignment: CDR1 MNHNS and CDR2 SASEGT. V was pared by 0 bases and J by 4 bases, with 11 bases of the junction left unmatched. CDR3 length equals 18 residues. CDR3: CASSEARTGPIVNQPQHF. The CDR3 DNA follows: TGTGCCAGCAGTGAAGCGAGGACAGGGCCTATTGTTAATCAGCCCCAGCATTTT.

The chain carries TRBV7-3 and TRBJ1-4, with a weak D call TRBD1 (5 bases). Per germline, CDR1 SGHTA and CDR2 FQGTGA. The CDR3 covers 13 residues. V was trimmed by 5 bases and J by 12 bases, leaving 16 bases between them. The CDR3 loop reads CASSLESGTELFF. DNA for the CDR3: TGTGCCAGCAGCCTCGAGAGCGGGACGGAACTGTTTTTT.

The rearrangement links TRBV5-1 to TRBJ2-3, with D tentatively TRBD2 (7 bases). V lost 4 bases, J lost 2 bases, and 14 bases lay in between. Germline values: CDR1 SGHRS, CDR2 YFSETQ. This CDR3 region has 15 residues. For the CDR3, the DNA is TGCGCCAGCAGCCGTTGGGGGGGCGCCACAGATACGCAGTATTTT. Translated, it gives CASSRWGGATDTQYF.

There are a few counts of this clone. The CDR3 nucleotides read TGCGCCAGCAGCTTGCGGGGTCGATCACCCCTCCACTTT. This translates into CASSLRGRSPLHF. The chain couples TRBV5-1 to TRBJ1-6; no clear D. There are 13 residues in the CDR3. Trimming left V 1 base short and J 10 bases short, with 9 bases between. CDR1 and CDR2 from the germline V gene are SGHRS and YFSETQ.

This chain joins TRBV4-1 and TRBJ2-5; perhaps TRBD1 as D (6 bases). The J call may be incorrect, as the DNA end agrees better with TRBJ2-7. The CDR3 length is 15 residues. Germline CDR1 is MGHRA and CDR2 is YSYEKL. CDR3 DNA: TGCGCCAGCAGCCAGCAGGGGACCTTCTCCTACGAGCAGTACTTC. Its protein is CASSQQGTFSYEQYF.

The V gene is TRBV4-1, the J gene TRBJ2-5; TRBD2 matches 7 bases. With V trimmed by 0 bases and J by 2 bases, 3 bases remained unmatched. CDR3 size: 15 residues. The germline V gene has CDR1 MGHRA and CDR2 YSYEKL. CDR3 in DNA: TGCGCCAGCAGCCAAGATGGCGGGAGACAAGAGACCCAGTACTTC. Residues: CASSQDGGRQETQYF.

The chain couples TRBV5-8 to TRBJ2-3; D might be TRBD1 (5 bases). Trimming left V 4 bases short and J 1 base short, with 13 bases between. This CDR3 is 15 amino acids long. Germline V gene sequence: CDR1 SGHTS, CDR2 YDEGEE. The DNA of the CDR3 is TGTGCCAGCAGCGTAGGGGTTCAGGGCACAGATACGCAGTATTTT. Amino acid sequence: CASSVGVQGTDTQYF.

V and J are TRBV7-2 and TRBJ2-3, with 7 bases fitting TRBD2. Germline V gene data show CDR1 as SGHTA and CDR2 as FQGNSA. The CDR3 contains 16 residues. J was trimmed by 4 bases and V by 4 bases; bases with no gene match: 11. Here the CDR3 reads CASSSESGAGSDTQYF. CDR3 in DNA: TGTGCCAGCAGCTCGGAGAGCGGGGCCGGGTCAGATACGCAGTATTTT.

The chain uses TRBV18 and TRBJ1-6; TRBD1 matches at 9 bases. The V gene end was trimmed by 3 bases and the J gene end by 3 bases; junction bases not matched to a gene: 12. CDR1 and CDR2 (germline): KGHSH, LQKENI. The CDR3 spans 19 residues. The CDR3 protein is CASSPTFDRGAYYNSPLHF. CDR3 nucleotide sequence: TGTGCCAGCTCACCGACGTTCGACAGGGGGGCGTACTATAATTCACCCCTCCACTTT.

V and J are TRBV9 and TRBJ2-2, with D perhaps TRBD2 (6 bases). The germline V gene encodes CDR1 SGDLS and CDR2 YYNGEE. Trimming took off 0 bases at V and 6 bases at J, with 9 bases between the two ends. The length of the CDR3 is 14 residues. The CDR3 protein is CASSVGGVPGELFF. CDR3 nucleotides: TGTGCCAGCAGCGTAGGCGGGGTTCCCGGGGAGCTGTTTTTT.

This chain uses TRBV7-9 with TRBJ2-3; no clear D gene. The CDR3 has 14 amino acids. Deletions cut 3 bases from V and 2 bases from J, with 9 bases between. The V gene's germline CDR1 is SEHNR and CDR2 FQNEAQ (reference sequence). CDR3 nucleotides: TGTGCCAGCAGCTTGAGGCTAGTCACAGATACGCAGTATTTT. Translated, it gives CASSLRLVTDTQYF.

V gene TRBV7-6 combines with J gene TRBJ1-6, with 9 bases lining up with TRBD1. CDR1 is SGHVS, CDR2 FNYEAQ, per germline. The CDR3 length is 16 residues. V shed 4 bases, J shed 1 base, and the junction held 2 bases outside the gene matches. CDR3 sequence: CASSYRGLSYNSPLHF. In DNA, the CDR3 is TGTGCCAGCAGCTACAGGGGGCTGTCCTATAATTCACCCCTCCACTTT.

The chain couples TRBV2 to TRBJ2-3, with TRBD1 matching over 9 bases. Germline CDR1 SNHLY, CDR2 FYNNEI. The CDR3 is 15 amino acids. Trimming at V came to 7 bases and at J to 1 base, leaving 6 bases not matched to a gene. CDR3 region: CASIKDRGRTDTQYF. The CDR3 DNA is TGTGCCAGCATTAAGGACAGGGGACGCACAGATACGCAGTATTTT.

The rearrangement joins TRBV6-6 to TRBJ1-2, with a tentative D call TRBD1 (6 bases). The ends were cut back, 4 bases at V and 2 bases at J, with 14 bases in the middle. Germline V gene sequence: CDR1 MNHNY, CDR2 SVGAGI (reference sequence). This CDR3 is 15 amino acids long. CDR3 DNA sequence: TGTGCCAGCAGTTTCGCCAGGGGTCTAAACTATGGCTACACCTTC. It encodes CASSFARGLNYGYTF.

Only a few counts were recorded for this clone. V usage is TRBV6-5 and J usage is TRBJ2-7, with 9 bases matching TRBD1. The V and J ends lost 6 bases and 9 bases, in that order; junction bases with no gene match: 6. Germline CDR1 MNHEY, CDR2 SVGAGI. The CDR3 totals 12 residues. The CDR3 sequence: CASSPGQGRQYF. CDR3 nucleotide sequence: TGTGCCAGCAGCCCTGGACAGGGGCGGCAGTACTTC.

This clone ranks as medium-sized. This rearrangement joins TRBV4-2 to TRBJ2-5, with 12 bases that match TRBD2. Germline assignment: CDR1 LGHNA and CDR2 YNFKEQ. The CDR3 has 18 amino acids. V was pared by 1 base and J by 2 bases, with 8 bases of the junction left unmatched. Here the CDR3 reads CASSQGSSGGARQETQYF. CDR3 sequence (DNA): TGTGCCAGCAGCCAAGGGTCTAGCGGGGGGGCTCGACAAGAGACCCAGTACTTC.

The chain is built from TRBV20-1 and TRBJ2-7, with a possible D match to TRBD1 (5 bases). The germline V and J ends were trimmed by 8 bases and 3 bases, with 11 bases remaining between them. CDR3 length equals 11 residues. Germline CDR1 is DFQATT and CDR2 is SNEGSKA (reference sequence). DNA for the CDR3: TGCAGTCTTCAGGGAAACTACGAGCAGTACTTC. Translation: CSLQGNYEQYF.

V and J are TRBV5-5 and TRBJ2-7; D is unclear. From germline, CDR1 is SGHKS and CDR2 YYEKEE (reference sequence). The CDR3 consists of 14 residues. V was pared by 0 bases and J by 2 bases, with 9 bases between. Written as DNA, the CDR3 is TGTGCCAGCAGCTTGGGGCAGGTGCCCTACGAGCAGTACTTC. Translated: CASSLGQVPYEQYF.